Listed below are T cell receptor beta chains from one sample, sequenced in a study of CD8 T cells in ankylosing spondylitis. In TCRdb, the 5' RACE reads were re-called with MiXCR into one record per CDR3 protein. The sample comprises 150,000 to 200,000 distinct CDR3 sequences, 10% to 15% of which are singletons, and 8% to 13% rests with the top ten. Sequenced input: blood, either unsorted or a sorted T cell fraction (not recorded which). Source of these receptors: a female donor with ankylosing spondylitis or in good health (not recorded which). CDR3s include the opening cysteine and the closing phenylalanine or tryptophan. A D gene is named only where the DNA matches it firmly. Only some rows state a clone size, as once, few, many or a class for expanded clones.

J gene,D gene,clone size,V gene,CDR3 protein,CDR3 DNA
TRBJ2-4,TRBD1,many,TRBV20-1,CSAQDRGNAKNIQYF,TGCAGTGCTCAGGACAGGGGTAATGCCAAAAACATTCAGTACTTC
TRBJ1-5,TRBD1,few,TRBV12-3/TRBV12-4,CASKQQGGGGPQHF,TGTGCCAGCAAACAGCAGGGGGGAGGTGGGCCCCAGCATTTT
TRBJ2-1,NA,many,TRBV12-3/TRBV12-4,CASSPDPNYNEQFF,TGTGCCAGCAGTCCCGATCCTAACTACAATGAGCAGTTCTTC
TRBJ2-3,TRBD2,NA,TRBV2,CASRRVAGGTDMQYF,TGTGCCAGCAGACGAGTAGCGGGAGGAACAGATATGCAGTATTTT
TRBJ2-7,NA,NA,TRBV18,CASSPGSPYEQYF,TGTGCCAGCTCACCCGGTAGCCCCTACGAGCAGTACTTC
TRBJ2-7,NA,NA,TRBV6-5,CASSYGQRSSYEQYF,TGTGCCAGCAGTTATGGCCAAAGGAGCTCCTACGAGCAGTACTTC
TRBJ2-1,TRBD2,few,TRBV5-1,CASSFQPSGNGEQFF,TGCGCCAGCAGCTTCCAACCTAGCGGGAATGGTGAGCAGTTCTTC
TRBJ2-1,TRBD1,few,TRBV7-6,CASSSGTGEYNEQFF,TGTGCCAGCAGCTCCGGGACAGGAGAATACAATGAGCAGTTCTTC
TRBJ2-3,TRBD2,many,TRBV5-1,CASSFLAGVVDTQYF,TGCGCCAGCAGCTTCCTAGCGGGAGTAGTAGATACGCAGTATTTT
TRBJ2-1,TRBD2,many,TRBV29-1,CSGGSSGSEGEQFF,TGCAGCGGGGGGAGTAGCGGGAGTGAGGGTGAGCAGTTCTTC
TRBJ2-3,NA,few,TRBV11-2,CASSLGMADTQYF,TGTGCCAGCAGCTTAGGGATGGCAGATACGCAGTATTTT
TRBJ2-7,NA,many,TRBV27,CASSLSQISYEQYF,TGTGCCAGCAGTTTAAGCCAGATCTCCTACGAGCAGTACTTC
TRBJ2-1,NA,NA,TRBV5-1,CASSLVGGLPNNEQFF,TGCGCCAGCAGCTTGGTAGGTGGGCTCCCGAACAATGAGCAGTTCTTC
TRBJ2-7,TRBD2,few,TRBV7-2,CASSLATSVIYEQYF,TGTGCCAGCAGCTTAGCGACTAGCGTAATCTACGAGCAGTACTTC
TRBJ2-2,TRBD1,many,TRBV7-6,CASSLASQGAHTGELFF,TGTGCCAGCAGCTTAGCGAGCCAGGGGGCGCACACCGGGGAGCTGTTTTTT
TRBJ2-3,NA,many,TRBV12-3/TRBV12-4,CASIQLGFTDTQYF,TGTGCCAGCATACAGCTCGGTTTCACAGATACGCAGTATTTT
TRBJ2-7,NA,many,TRBV4-1,CASSQDWTEIYEQYF,TGCGCCAGCAGCCAAGATTGGACAGAAATCTACGAGCAGTACTTC
TRBJ2-4,NA,many,TRBV29-1,CSVAPETLAKNIQYF,TGCAGCGTTGCTCCTGAAACACTAGCCAAAAACATTCAGTACTTC
TRBJ2-1,NA,many,TRBV20-1,CSARDPAVSYNEQFF,TGCAGTGCTAGAGATCCAGCGGTCTCCTACAATGAGCAGTTCTTC
TRBJ1-5,NA,many,TRBV6-1,CASSELLPNQPQHF,TGTGCCAGCAGTGAATTGCTACCCAATCAGCCCCAGCATTTT
TRBJ2-7,TRBD2,many,TRBV7-2,CASSLLREGSEQYF,TGTGCCAGCAGCTTACTGCGGGAGGGGTCCGAGCAGTACTTC
TRBJ1-1,NA,many,TRBV2,CASTPWGRPEAFF,TGTGCCAGCACCCCTTGGGGGAGGCCTGAAGCTTTCTTT
TRBJ1-2,NA,many,TRBV12-3/TRBV12-4,CASGEPRGGISF,TGTGCCAGCGGGGAGCCTCGGGGGGGAATTTCCTTC
TRBJ1-5,NA,NA,TRBV2,CASEGQLSQPQHF,TGTGCCAGCGAAGGACAGTTGAGTCAGCCCCAGCATTTT
TRBJ1-1,NA,many,TRBV20-1,CSARGPSNTEAFF,TGCAGTGCTAGGGGACCTTCTAACACTGAAGCTTTCTTT
TRBJ1-3,NA,NA,TRBV11-2,CASSSGSTIYF,TGTGCCTCTTCCTCTGGAAGCACCATATATTTT
TRBJ1-2,NA,many,TRBV7-2,CASSTPGHLIYGYTF,TGTGCCAGCAGCACTCCGGGACATCTAATCTATGGCTACACCTTC
TRBJ1-1,TRBD1,many,TRBV28,CASSFPGGASWTEAFF,TGTGCCAGCAGTTTTCCAGGGGGCGCATCATGGACTGAAGCTTTCTTT
TRBJ1-1,TRBD1,many,TRBV4-3,CASSNTGVTEAFF,TGCGCCAGCAGCAACACAGGGGTGACTGAAGCTTTCTTT
TRBJ2-2,NA,few,TRBV5-4,CASSLRGVFPGELFF,TGTGCCAGCAGCTTGAGGGGAGTTTTCCCCGGGGAGCTGTTTTTT
TRBJ2-7,NA,NA,TRBV12-3/TRBV12-4,CASSQSGDYAQYF,TGTGCCAGCAGTCAGAGCGGTGATTACGCGCAGTACTTC
TRBJ1-1,NA,many,TRBV20-1,CSARPQQQVLNTEAFF,TGCAGTGCTAGACCCCAGCAGCAGGTATTGAACACTGAAGCTTTCTTT
TRBJ1-3,NA,many,TRBV6-5,CASSYSRQDPGNTIYF,TGTGCCAGCAGTTACTCGAGACAAGATCCTGGAAACACCATATATTTT
TRBJ1-1,NA,NA,TRBV5-6,CASTMGGGSWTEAFF,TGTGCCAGCACCATGGGCGGGGGCAGCTGGACTGAAGCTTTCTTT
TRBJ1-2,NA,few,TRBV4-1,CASSQELGTPGYTF,TGCGCCAGCAGCCAAGAGTTAGGGACTCCTGGCTACACCTTC
TRBJ2-7,TRBD2,NA,TRBV9,CASSFTGRESEQYF,TGTGCCAGCAGTTTTACCGGGAGGGAGTCCGAGCAGTACTTC
TRBJ1-2,NA,many,TRBV20-1,CSARGGNYGYTF,TGCAGTGCCAGGGGTGGAAACTATGGCTACACCTTC
TRBJ2-1,TRBD2,NA,TRBV3-1,CASSSQSSGRVVNEQFF,TGTGCCAGCAGCTCGCAGTCTAGCGGGAGAGTGGTGAATGAGCAGTTCTTC
TRBJ2-2,NA,NA,TRBV29-1,CSVQDRSNTGELFF,TGCAGCGTCCAGGACAGATCGAACACCGGGGAGCTGTTTTTT
TRBJ2-1,NA,many,TRBV7-9,CASSSVQGAEQFF,TGTGCCAGCAGCTCTGTCCAGGGCGCCGAGCAGTTCTTC
TRBJ1-4,NA,NA,TRBV5-1,CASSEGATNEKLFF,TGCGCCAGCAGCGAGGGTGCAACTAATGAAAAACTGTTTTTT
TRBJ1-1,NA,many,TRBV5-1,CASSNHQGPNTEAFF,TGCGCCAGCAGCAACCATCAGGGGCCGAACACTGAAGCTTTCTTT
TRBJ1-5,TRBD1,many,TRBV6-1,CASRRTGFAQPQHF,TGTGCCAGCAGAAGGACAGGGTTCGCTCAGCCCCAGCATTTT
TRBJ2-3,NA,NA,TRBV7-3,CASSDPSDTQYF,TGTGCCAGCAGTGACCCCTCGGATACGCAGTATTTT
TRBJ1-2,TRBD1,many,TRBV7-2,CASSGQGTEGYTF,TGTGCCAGCAGCGGACAGGGTACAGAGGGCTACACCTTC
TRBJ2-3,NA,few,TRBV29-1,CSVDGAYTDTQYF,TGCAGCGTTGACGGAGCGTACACAGATACGCAGTATTTT